This is a list of T cell receptor beta chains from one sample in a study of OX40 agonist ivuxolimab in advanced cancers. The assay was immunoSEQ multiplex PCR, and TCRdb's table has in-frame clones only and misses some. The sample carries roughly 80,000 clones, roughly 91% recorded once. Sequenced here: CD4+ or CD8+ T cells sorted from blood, sampled in a trial of the OX40 agonist ivuxolimab. These receptors came from an adult with an advanced solid tumor such as melanoma, head and neck, liver or kidney cancer. Each CDR3 is given with its conserved first and last residue. D genes are given only for firm matches. Clone size is not always given. Where it is, it says once, few, many or a class for expanded clones.

>TRBV6-5|NA|NA|TRBJ1-1
TGTGCCAGCAGTTACCGGCAGGGCTATCACACTGAAGCTTTCTTT
CASSYRQGYHTEAFF
>TRBV6-6|NA|TRBD1|TRBJ2-1
TGTGCCAGCAGTTACGGGACAGTGAAAGATGAGCAGTTCTTC
CASSYGTVKDEQFF
>TRBV7-8|NA|NA|TRBJ1-4
TGTGCCAGCAGCTTAGTGGGAGCTAATGAAAAACTGTTTTTT
CASSLVGANEKLFF
>TRBV5-1|few|NA|TRBJ2-3
TGCGCCAGCAGCTTGGCCTTTAGTAGCACAGATACGCAGTATTTT
CASSLAFSSTDTQYF
>TRBV12-1|NA|NA|TRBJ2-2
TGTGCCAGCAGCTCTAATCCCGGGGAGCTGTTTTTT
CASSSNPGELFF
>TRBV9|once|NA|TRBJ2-1
TGTGCCAGCAGCGTGGAAGGCGGGTTGATGAATGAGCAGTTCTTC
CASSVEGGLMNEQFF
>TRBV7-9|NA|TRBD2|TRBJ2-3
TGTGCCAGCAGCTTGACCGGGACTAGCGGACATTCTAGCACAGATACGCAGTATTTT
CASSLTGTSGHSSTDTQYF
>TRBV28|NA|NA|TRBJ2-3
TGTGCCAGCAGTTTAGCCCCCGGGACGCAGTATTTT
CASSLAPGTQYF
>TRBV6-6|NA|TRBD2|TRBJ2-1
TGTGCCAGCAGCCACCACGTTGCGGGAGCCTCCAATGAGCAGTTCTTC
CASSHHVAGASNEQFF
>TRBV6-4|NA|TRBD1|TRBJ1-1
TGTGCCAGCACCCAGGGGGGACAGGAAGAAGCTTTCTTT
CASTQGGQEEAFF
>TRBV5-4|NA|TRBD1|TRBJ2-5
TGTGCCAGCAGCCAAACAGGGGGGATAGAGACCCAGTACTTC
CASSQTGGIETQYF
>TRBV5-1|NA|NA|TRBJ1-5
TGCGCCAGCAGCCATACACCCAATGATCAGCCCCAGCATTTT
CASSHTPNDQPQHF
>TRBV4-2|NA|TRBD1|TRBJ2-7
TGTGCCAGCACCCAGCTCGAGGGGGCCGAGCAGTACTTC
CASTQLEGAEQYF
>TRBV28|NA|NA|TRBJ1-2
TGTGCCGGGTCTCGGACACGTCTTTATGGCTACACCTTC
CAGSRTRLYGYTF
>TRBV5-1|NA|TRBD2|TRBJ2-5
TGCGCCAGCAGCCTACCGGGACTAGCCGGTAGGCAAGAGACCCAGTACTTC
CASSLPGLAGRQETQYF
>TRBV7-3|NA|NA|TRBJ2-5
TGTGCCAGCAGCTTAACGGGACTTCAAGAGACCCAGTACTTC
CASSLTGLQETQYF
>TRBV30|NA|TRBD1|TRBJ2-4
TGTGCCTGGAGCCGGCAGGGGGACAAAAACATTCAGTACTTC
CAWSRQGDKNIQYF
>TRBV27|NA|NA|TRBJ1-2
TGTGCCAGCAGTTTTACTGGGGGTGGCTACACCTTC
CASSFTGGGYTF
>TRBV7-8|NA|TRBD1|TRBJ1-4
TGTGCCAGCAGCATCACAACTAGGGGGCTCCCAACTAATGAAAAACTGTTTTTT
CASSITTRGLPTNEKLFF
>TRBV9|NA|TRBD2|TRBJ2-3
TGTGCCAGCACCCCTAGCGGGGGGCTTAGCACAGATACGCAGTATTTT
CASTPSGGLSTDTQYF
>TRBV7-9|NA|TRBD1|TRBJ1-1
TGTGCCAGCAGCGCCAGAGGGACAGACGCAGGAGGCACTGAAGCTTTCTTT
CASSARGTDAGGTEAFF
>TRBV9|NA|NA|TRBJ1-2
TGTGCCAGCAGCGCCCATTATGGCTACACCTTC
CASSAHYGYTF
>TRBV5-1|NA|TRBD1|TRBJ1-1
TGCGCCAGCAGCCACGGGGGGACAGGGCTCACTGAAGCTTTCTTT
CASSHGGTGLTEAFF
>TRBV4-1|NA|TRBD1|TRBJ1-2
TGCGCCAGCAGCCAACCAGACAGGGTGAGGCCCTATGGCTACACCTTC
CASSQPDRVRPYGYTF
>TRBV6-1|NA|TRBD2|TRBJ2-3
TGTGCCAGCAGTGTTGTACTAGCGGGGGGGAGCACAGATACGCAGTATTTT
CASSVVLAGGSTDTQYF
>TRBV13|few|NA|TRBJ2-4
TGTGCCAGCAGCTTTGGCAACAAGGGCAGAGCCAAAAACATTCAGTACTTC
CASSFGNKGRAKNIQYF